The clone carrying this TCR beta chain has just a few counts. The CDR3 is made up of 18 amino acids. The V end was cut by 4 bases, the J end by 5 bases, with 26 bases between. The germline V gene has CDR1 SEHNR and CDR2 FQNEAQ (reference sequence). The method was immunoSEQ multiplex PCR; TCRdb's version includes in-frame clones alone and lacks a portion of them. The repertoire holds some 50,000 clones, with roughly 80% as singletons. The sample comes from a study of blood T cell repertoires in COVID-19. The wider study: Acute and convalescent COVID-19 specimens originated in the United States, Italy and Spain. T cells, B-cell-depleted T cells, or PBMCs supplied cDNA or gDNA.

Sequenced input: peripheral blood. The rearrangement joins TRBV7-9 to TRBJ1-2, with a tentative D call TRBD1 (5 bases). This TCR came from a man aged 45 to 65 with active COVID-19. This chain's CDR3 is CASSSTQVGGGPYYGYTF. Here the CDR3 DNA reads TGTGCCAGCAGCTCCACCCAAGTCGGGGGAGGGCCATATTATGGCTACACCTTC.